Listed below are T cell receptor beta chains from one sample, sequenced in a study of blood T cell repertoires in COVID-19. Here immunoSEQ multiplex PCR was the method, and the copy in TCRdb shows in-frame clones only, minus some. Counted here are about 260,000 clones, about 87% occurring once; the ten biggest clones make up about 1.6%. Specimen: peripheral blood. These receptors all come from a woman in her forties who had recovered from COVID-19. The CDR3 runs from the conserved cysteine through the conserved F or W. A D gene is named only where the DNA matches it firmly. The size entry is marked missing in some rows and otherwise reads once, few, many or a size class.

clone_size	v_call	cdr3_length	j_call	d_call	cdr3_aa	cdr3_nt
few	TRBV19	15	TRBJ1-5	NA	CASSRGRGGNQPQHF	TGTGCCAGTAGTCGAGGACGGGGGGGCAATCAGCCCCAGCATTTT
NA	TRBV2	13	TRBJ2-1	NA	CASSRTARDEQFF	TGTGCCAGCAGTCGGACAGCGAGGGATGAGCAGTTCTTC
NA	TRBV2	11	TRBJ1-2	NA	CASRPSYGYTF	TGTGCCAGCAGACCCAGCTATGGCTACACCTTC
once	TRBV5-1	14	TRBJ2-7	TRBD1	CASSLQGQAYEQYF	TGCGCCAGCAGCTTGCAAGGACAGGCCTACGAGCAGTACTTC
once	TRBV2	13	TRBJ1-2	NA	CATNTHKSYGYTF	TGTGCCACCAACACCCATAAAAGCTATGGCTACACCTTC
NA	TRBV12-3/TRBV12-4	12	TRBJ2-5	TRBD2	CASTLGGGTQYF	TGTGCCAGCACCCTTGGGGGGGGGACCCAGTACTTC
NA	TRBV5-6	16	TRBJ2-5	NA	CASSFRTGWGLETQYF	TGTGCCAGCAGCTTTAGAACAGGGTGGGGCCTAGAGACCCAGTACTTC
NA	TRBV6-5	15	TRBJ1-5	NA	CASSYSSRGDQPQHF	TGTGCCAGCAGTTACTCGAGCCGGGGGGATCAGCCCCAGCATTTT
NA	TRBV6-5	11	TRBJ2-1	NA	CASSPRDEQFF	TGTGCCAGCAGCCCGAGAGATGAGCAGTTCTTC
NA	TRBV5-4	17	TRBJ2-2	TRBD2	CASSPDGVAGQMGGLFF	TGTGCCAGCAGCCCCGATGGGGTAGCGGGGCAAATGGGGGGGCTGTTTTTT
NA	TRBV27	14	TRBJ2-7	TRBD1	CASSPGQGGYEQYF	TGTGCCAGCAGCCCGGGACAGGGAGGCTACGAGCAGTACTTC
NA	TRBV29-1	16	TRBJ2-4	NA	CSVAQRDRSSKNIQYF	TGCAGCGTTGCACAGCGAGACAGGTCGTCCAAAAACATTCAGTACTTC
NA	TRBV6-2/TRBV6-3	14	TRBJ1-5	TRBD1	CASSYWTGHQPQHF	TGTGCCAGCAGTTACTGGACAGGGCACCAGCCCCAGCATTTT
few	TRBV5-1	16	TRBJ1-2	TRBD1	CASSLRRQGVQNGYTF	TGCGCCAGCAGCTTGAGGCGACAGGGGGTTCAGAATGGCTACACCTTC
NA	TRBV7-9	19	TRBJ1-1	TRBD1	CASSLDSGQEKSGNTEAFF	TGTGCCAGCAGCTTAGACTCGGGACAGGAAAAAAGTGGAAACACTGAAGCTTTCTTT
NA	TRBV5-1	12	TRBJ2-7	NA	CASSYSRDEQYF	TGCGCCAGCAGTTATAGCCGGGACGAGCAGTACTTC
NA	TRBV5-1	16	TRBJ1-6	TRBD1	CASSLDAGGSNSPLHF	TGCGCCAGCAGCTTGGATGCAGGGGGATCAAATTCACCCCTCCACTTT
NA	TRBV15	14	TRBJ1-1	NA	CATSRGSAGTEAFF	TGTGCCACCAGCAGAGGGAGCGCTGGCACTGAAGCTTTCTTT
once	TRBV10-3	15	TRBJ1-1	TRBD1	CAISESGQGGTEAFF	TGTGCCATCAGTGAGTCCGGTCAGGGGGGCACTGAAGCTTTCTTT
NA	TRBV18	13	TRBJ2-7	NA	CASSRSGVGEQYF	TGTGCCAGCTCACGGTCGGGGGTAGGCGAGCAGTACTTC
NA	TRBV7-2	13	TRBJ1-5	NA	CASRADSNQPQHF	TGTGCCAGCAGGGCAGATAGCAATCAGCCCCAGCATTTT
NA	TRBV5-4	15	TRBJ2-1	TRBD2	CASSLPAGIYNEQFF	TGTGCCAGCAGCTTGCCAGCGGGGATATACAATGAGCAGTTCTTC
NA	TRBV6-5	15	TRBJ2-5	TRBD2	CASNPGGSGVETQYF	TGTGCCAGCAACCCCGGGGGTAGCGGGGTAGAGACCCAGTACTTC
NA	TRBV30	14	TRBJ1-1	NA	CAWSVQTGRTEAFF	TGTGCCTGGAGTGTACAGACAGGACGGACTGAAGCTTTCTTT
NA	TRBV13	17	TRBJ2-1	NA	CASSSFREAGDDNEQFF	TGTGCCAGCAGCTCCTTCCGGGAAGCAGGGGATGACAATGAGCAGTTCTTC
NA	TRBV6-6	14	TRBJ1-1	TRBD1	CASSQQGRSTEAFF	TGTGCCAGCAGCCAACAGGGGAGGAGCACTGAAGCTTTCTTT
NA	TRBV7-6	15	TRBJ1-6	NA	CASSFHRESNSPLHF	TGTGCCAGCAGCTTCCACAGGGAAAGCAATTCACCCCTCCACTTT
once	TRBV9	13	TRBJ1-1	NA	CASSAGGNTEAFF	TGTGCCAGCAGCGCCGGCGGGAACACTGAAGCTTTCTTT
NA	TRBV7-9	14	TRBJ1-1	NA	CASSSPRFNTEAFF	TGTGCCAGCAGCTCCCCTAGATTCAACACTGAAGCTTTCTTT
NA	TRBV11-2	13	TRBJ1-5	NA	CASSLDINQPQHF	TGTGCCAGCAGCTTAGATATAAATCAGCCCCAGCATTTT
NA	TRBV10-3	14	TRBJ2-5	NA	CAISESQVQETQYF	TGTGCCATCAGTGAGTCACAGGTACAAGAGACCCAGTACTTC
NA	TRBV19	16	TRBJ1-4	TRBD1	CASSADREATNEKLFF	TGTGCCAGTAGTGCGGACAGGGAAGCAACTAATGAAAAACTGTTTTTT
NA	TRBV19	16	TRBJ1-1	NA	CASTPLRTAINTEAFF	TGTGCCAGTACCCCACTCCGGACAGCTATTAACACTGAAGCTTTCTTT